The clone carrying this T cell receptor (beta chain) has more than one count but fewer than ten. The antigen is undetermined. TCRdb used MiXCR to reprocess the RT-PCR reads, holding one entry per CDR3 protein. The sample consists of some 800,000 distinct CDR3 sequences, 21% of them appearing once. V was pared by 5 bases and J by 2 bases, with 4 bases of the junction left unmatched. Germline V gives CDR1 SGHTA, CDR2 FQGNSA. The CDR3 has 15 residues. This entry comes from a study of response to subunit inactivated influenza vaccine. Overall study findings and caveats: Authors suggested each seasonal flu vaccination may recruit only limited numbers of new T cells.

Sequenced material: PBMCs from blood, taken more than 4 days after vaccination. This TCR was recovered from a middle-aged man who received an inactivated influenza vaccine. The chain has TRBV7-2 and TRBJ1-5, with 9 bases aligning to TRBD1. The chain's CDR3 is CASSRTGAGNQPQHF. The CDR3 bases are TGTGCCAGCAGCCGGACAGGGGCGGGCAATCAGCCCCAGCATTTT.